This TCR beta chain was observed in a study of response to subunit inactivated influenza vaccine (dated by TCRdb to between 2017 and 2018). Concerning the study at large: Deep quantitative T cell receptor repertoire profiling was used in the study to track responses to a trivalent subunit inactivated influenza vaccine.

Library generation was performed with RT-PCR. Sequenced using an Illumina HiSeq 2500. TCRdb reanalyzed the raw reads on its own, using fastp at Q25 for trimming and MiXCR for clone calling, and kept in-frame beta chains. Rows with one shared CDR3 protein collapse into an entry with the most common genes and DNA. The sample table lists roughly 700,000 distinct CDR3 sequences, approximately 13% of them with a count of one. The ten largest clones take up 6.5% to 8.5% of the sample. V is trimmed back by 0 bases and J by 8 bases, and the junction contains 6 bases that no gene match accounts for. The CDR3, from cysteine to phenylalanine, totals 16 residues. This entry keeps only the CDR3 DNA: 48 bases, framed from base 1. CDR1 and CDR2, per the germline V gene, are LGHNA and YNFKEQ. On the study overall, not on this receptor specifically: The authors proposed that each seasonal influenza vaccination may bring in only a limited number of new T cells.

As regards this clonotype: This receptor's antigen is unknown. There are no base qualities to consult, and no much larger clone falls within one base.

The input for sequencing was PBMCs from blood, taken around 15 days before vaccination. The receptor was isolated from a man aged 50 to 59 who received an inactivated influenza vaccine. Donor details come from another sample of the same person, matched by shared clones. The chain uses TRBV4-2 and TRBJ2-1; 11 middle bases align to TRBD2. The CDR3 sequence is CASSQDRTSGGYEQFF. The DNA sequence is given as TGTGCCAGCAGCCAAGATCGAACTAGCGGGGGCTATGAGCAGTTCTTC.